This T cell receptor (beta chain) appears in the sequencing data of a study of blood T cell repertoires in COVID-19. Study-level background: Sites across the United States, Italy and Spain contributed samples from acute and convalescent COVID-19. In each case, the material was cDNA or gDNA derived from T cells, B-cell-depleted T cells, or PBMCs.

Trimming cost V 0 bases and J 2 bases; bases outside gene matches: 6. Germline CDR1 reads SEHNR; CDR2 reads FQNEAQ (reference sequence). The CDR3 totals 17 residues. Authors' analysis steps: From reference gene primer amplification, estimates of nucleated cell counts were derived. Only in-frame clones appear in the TCRdb table, and some are missing; sequencing was by immunoSEQ multiplex PCR. V, J and clone size are those of that table, while D and trimming were read from the DNA. Altogether nearly 250,000 clones are present, about 89% being singletons, with the ten largest covering about 1.6%. The chain couples TRBV7-9 to TRBJ2-3, with 9 bases matching TRBD2. Sequenced: peripheral blood. This receptor was obtained from a woman aged 55 to 70 who had recovered from COVID-19. CDR3 in amino acids: CASSLARVAGDTDTQYF. CDR3 bases: TGTGCCAGCAGCTTAGCGAGGGTAGCGGGGGACACAGATACGCAGTATTTT.